Given below is one TCR beta chain in context. Antigen unknown. Each individual donor underwent a draw of ten milliliters of peripheral blood. Total RNA extracted from each sample amounted to at least 5 micrograms. With a J-beta primer mix and a sample-barcoded 5' primer, a second PCR ran roughly 6 to 12 cycles. TCRdb called the 5' RACE reads again in MiXCR, with one record for every CDR3 protein. The table lists approximately 800,000 distinct CDR3 sequences, approximately 55% of them singletons. Germline V gene lookup returns CDR1 SGHRS and CDR2 YFSETQ. The junction had 10 bases not matched to a gene; V was cut back by 4 bases and J by 0 bases. This CDR3 has 16 residues. This entry is derived from a study of blood T cells in healthy people across ages. Study-wide context: Every two T cells gave about one barcoded beta molecule via template switching. Whole-study findings and limits: As naive T cell percentage varied, TCR beta diversity correlated strongly with it.

This chain links TRBV5-1 with TRBJ2-7; 7 nucleotides agree with TRBD2. The sequence derives from a man older than 75 in good health. Sequencing was carried out using blood. DNA for the CDR3: TGCGCCAGCAGCCATGGTTTGTCGGGAGGCTCCTACGAGCAGTACTTC. Translation: CASSHGLSGGSYEQYF. The variable domain in full, with the rest retrieved from reference TRBV5-1 and TRBJ2-7, is KAGVTQTPRYLIKTRGQQVTLSCSPISGHRSVSWYQQTPGQGLQFLFEYFSETQRNKGNFPGRFSGRQFSNSRSEMNVSTLELGDSALYLCASSHGLSGGSYEQYFGPGTRLTVT.